The 25 T cell receptor beta chains listed next were all sequenced from one sample in a study of regulatory T cells in long-lasting Graves disease. This sample's time point: persistent/refractory GD, antithyroid drugs over 5 years with positive TRAb. Generation of the TCR library employed RNA extracted from PBMCs. iRepertoire HTBI primers and Arm-PCR of CDR3 regions built TCR beta libraries. A single record per CDR3 protein comes from TCRdb applying MiXCR to the multiplex PCR reads. This table has 360,000 or so distinct CDR3 sequences, roughly 25% appearing once. The sample in question was peripheral blood mononuclear cells (PBMCs), obtained when the disease was refractory, from a patient treated with antithyroid drugs. These TCRs come from a middle-aged woman with Graves disease.

About this clonotype itself: At one of its ends the junction is not consistent with the germline gene, which may arise from a read error. This chain uses TRBV30 with TRBJ2-7; possible D gene TRBD1, 6 bases. Looked up from germline, CDR1 is GTSNPN and CDR2 is SVGIG (reference sequence). The CDR3 totals 12 residues. The CDR3 sequence: CAWGDTSYEQCF. CDR3 nucleotide sequence: TGTGCCTGGGGGGACACGTCCTACGAGCAGTGCTTC.

There are many counts of this clonotype. This chain's CDR3 is CASSLYPPVQGYYYGYTF. The DNA of the CDR3 is TGTGCCAGCAGTTTATATCCCCCGGTCCAGGGATACTACTATGGCTACACCTTC. V gene TRBV27 combines with J gene TRBJ1-2; possibly TRBD1 for D (5 bases). The V end lost 1 base, the J end lost 3 bases, and 21 bases lay between the germline ends. CDR3 size: 18 residues. CDR1 MNHEY and CDR2 SMNVEV come from the germline V gene (reference sequence).

The chain uses TRBV20-1 and TRBJ2-1, with D maybe TRBD2 (6 bases). The V end lost 3 bases, the J end lost 3 bases, and 15 bases lay between the germline ends. The CDR3 is 15 amino acids. CDR1 is DFQATT, CDR2 SNEGSKA, per germline (reference sequence). In DNA, the CDR3 is TGCAGTGCTAGGTCGGGTGCGGGGATCTACAATGAGCAGTTCTTC. Translated: CSARSGAGIYNEQFF.

In its sample, this clonotype was seen many times. This sequence joins TRBV2 and TRBJ1-1, with a tentative D call TRBD1 (5 bases). The CDR3 is 18 amino acids. The germline V gene encodes CDR1 SNHLY and CDR2 FYNNEI. Trimming stripped 0 bases from V and 5 bases from J, with 22 bases between. The CDR3, as DNA: TGTGCCAGCAGTGAAGCGGGGCAGATCGAACAGTCGCGGACTGAAGCTTTCTTT. Its protein product is CASSEAGQIEQSRTEAFF.

This clonotype was found many times. The chain couples TRBV7-2 to TRBJ2-5; perhaps TRBD2 as D (5 bases). The CDR3 is 16 amino acids. The germline V gene encodes CDR1 SGHTA and CDR2 FQGNSA. Between the trimmed V and J ends, which lost 3 bases and 5 bases, there was a span of 19 bases. For the CDR3, the DNA is TGTGCCAGCAGCTTTCTCGAAAGCGGCCGGGTGGAGACCCAGTACTTC. Its protein product is CASSFLESGRVETQYF.

The chain recombines TRBV5-1 with TRBJ2-5; 12 bases agree with TRBD2. CDR3 size: 19 residues. Germline V lookup: CDR1 SGHRS, CDR2 YFSETQ. Unmatched junction bases numbered 20, after V lost 4 bases and J lost 7 bases. The CDR3 region is CASSQYYPTSGRVWGTQYF. CDR3 nucleotide sequence: TGCGCCAGCAGCCAATACTACCCGACTAGCGGGAGAGTTTGGGGGACCCAGTACTTC.

This clonotype appeared many times. The chain employs TRBV6-1 and TRBJ2-7; 10 bases agree with TRBD2. J gave up 3 bases and V 1 base, and 3 bases lay outside the gene matches. Germline-derived CDR1 and CDR2 are MNHNS and SASEGT. The CDR3 contains 15 residues. The CDR3 region is CASSEEASGSYEQYF. In DNA, the CDR3 is TGTGCCAGCAGTGAAGAGGCTAGCGGGAGCTACGAGCAGTACTTC.

The chain recombines TRBV7-9 with TRBJ2-2; 8 bases are a match to TRBD2. The CDR3 contains 13 residues. The V and J ends lost 11 bases and 3 bases, in that order; junction bases with no gene match: 5. The germline V gene has CDR1 SEHNR and CDR2 FQNEAQ (reference sequence). As DNA, the CDR3 is TGTGCCCCGGGAGGGGATCACACCGGGGAGCTGTTTTTT. Translated, it gives CAPGGDHTGELFF.

There are a few counts of this clonotype. The rearrangement joins TRBV10-2 to TRBJ2-5; the match to TRBD2 covers 14 bases. This CDR3 comprises 20 residues. The germline CDR1 and CDR2 sequences are WSHSY and SAAADI. V gave up 5 bases and J gave up 2 bases; unmatched junction bases: 16. CDR3 DNA: TGCGCCAGCAGTCGACAAGGGATCCGACTAGCGGGAGGGCGGCAAGAGACCCAGTACTTC. It translates to CASSRQGIRLAGGRQETQYF.

This clonotype appeared a few times. The CDR3 nucleotides are TGTGCCAGCAATGCAGCCGGATCAACTAATGAAAAACTGTTTTTT. Protein sequence: CASNAAGSTNEKLFF. The rearrangement links TRBV6-2 or TRBV6-3 to TRBJ1-4; no reliable D call. The CDR3 totals 15 residues. The V gene lost 7 bases and the J gene lost 0 bases, with 12 bases spanning the gap. CDR1 and CDR2 from the germline V gene are MNHEY and SVGEGT.

This chain uses TRBV12-3 or TRBV12-4 with TRBJ2-2; 9 nucleotides line up with TRBD2. The CDR3 is made up of 15 amino acids. J lost 3 bases, V lost 7 bases, and 6 bases had no gene match. As DNA, the CDR3 is TGTGCCAGCAATAAGCTAGCGGGATACACCGGGGAGCTGTTTTTT. Translating it yields CASNKLAGYTGELFF.

In regard to this clonotype: This may come from a read error, since a much larger clone is one base off. The final CDR3 position lacks the conserved phenylalanine or tryptophan, pointing to a likely read error. V and J are TRBV7-2 and TRBJ2-5, with D possibly TRBD1 on 6 matching bases. Germline CDR1 and CDR2: SGHTA and FQGNSA. V was pared by 5 bases and J by 5 bases, with 12 bases between. The CDR3 is made up of 13 amino acids. CDR3 nucleotide sequence: TGTGCCAGCAGCCTACAGGGTCTGGAGACCCAGTACCTC. Translation gives CASSLQGLETQYL.

This clonotype has a handful of counts. The gene calls are TRBV20-1 and TRBJ2-5; the match to TRBD1 covers 10 bases. Unmatched junction bases numbered 6, after V lost 3 bases and J lost 5 bases. The germline V gene encodes CDR1 DFQATT and CDR2 SNEGSKA (reference sequence). The CDR3 runs 14 residues. Written as DNA, the CDR3 is TGCAGTGCTAGGGGGGACAGGGGCCGGGAGACCCAGTACTTC. Amino acids: CSARGDRGRETQYF.

This clonotype was seen a handful of times. The rearrangement joins TRBV6-2 or TRBV6-3 to TRBJ1-2; TRBD1 is a possible D gene (6 bases). This CDR3 is built from 12 residues. V was clipped by 6 bases and J by 7 bases, with 12 bases between them. Germline loops: CDR1 MNHEY, CDR2 SVGEGT. The CDR3 loop is CASRAGDRGYTF. The CDR3 DNA reads as TGTGCCAGCAGGGCAGGGGATCGTGGCTACACCTTC.

This clonotype showed up many times. The rearrangement joins TRBV2 to TRBJ2-2; 11 bases fit TRBD2. Germline assignment: CDR1 SNHLY and CDR2 FYNNEI. V trimming: 8 bases; J trimming: 6 bases; junction bases outside the gene matches: 11. There are 16 residues in the CDR3. The CDR3 protein is CASQPTSGTSAGELFF. DNA of the CDR3: TGTGCCAGCCAGCCGACTAGCGGGACCTCTGCCGGGGAGCTGTTTTTT.

This clonotype showed up just a few times. The chain is built from TRBV5-1 and TRBJ1-1, with TRBD1 matching 7 bases. The length of the CDR3 is 15 residues. V shed 1 base, J shed 2 bases, and the junction held 5 bases outside the gene matches. Germline V gene data show CDR1 as SGHRS and CDR2 as YFSETQ. DNA of the CDR3: TGCGCCAGCAGCTTGCTCGGGACAGAAAACACTGAAGCTTTCTTT. Residues: CASSLLGTENTEAFF.

This clonotype has a count of ten or more. The chain combines TRBV2 with TRBJ1-5, with D maybe TRBD1 (6 bases). V lost 7 bases to trimming and J lost 3 bases, with 16 bases between them. The CDR3 consists of 15 residues. CDR1 and CDR2 (germline): SNHLY, FYNNEI. The CDR3 DNA reads TGTGCCAGCAAAGTAAGCGGGACACTCAATCAGCCCCAGCATTTT. This sequence encodes CASKVSGTLNQPQHF.

This clonotype occurred many times. This sequence joins TRBV27 and TRBJ2-5, with 7 bases matching TRBD2. The V gene end was trimmed by 0 bases and the J gene end by 0 bases; junction bases not matched to a gene: 10. Germline CDR1 is MNHEY and CDR2 is SMNVEV (reference sequence). The CDR3 contains 18 residues. The CDR3 is CASSLSWLAASYQETQYF. DNA of the CDR3: TGTGCCAGCAGTTTATCTTGGCTAGCGGCATCGTACCAAGAGACCCAGTACTTC.

The CDR3 sequence: CASSYGTGNEQYF. CDR3 in DNA: TGTGCCAGCAGTTACGGGACAGGGAACGAGCAGTACTTC. The chain couples TRBV6-5 to TRBJ2-7; 9 bases line up with TRBD1. In germline, CDR1 is MNHEY, CDR2 SVGAGI. V lost 2 bases, J lost 5 bases, and 1 base stayed unmatched. The CDR3 is made up of 13 amino acids.

The J gene is TRBJ1-5, the V gene TRBV7-2; D remains ambiguous. Trimming cost V 4 bases and J 2 bases, with 12 bases left between them. Germline CDR1 is SGHTA and CDR2 is FQGNSA. This CDR3 is built from 15 residues. The chain's CDR3 is CASSSDPWGNQPQHF. The CDR3 region has the DNA TGTGCCAGCAGCTCTGACCCATGGGGCAATCAGCCCCAGCATTTT.

V usage is TRBV27 and J usage is TRBJ1-2; D remains unclear. CDR3 length: 16 amino acids. The V end lost 2 bases, the J end lost 2 bases, and 15 bases lay between the germline ends. CDR1 and CDR2 from the germline V gene are MNHEY and SMNVEV (reference sequence). The CDR3, as DNA: TGTGCCAGCAGTTTAACCCCAGCTGCCCTCAACTATGGCTACACCTTC. Protein: CASSLTPAALNYGYTF.

Turning to this clonotype: Just one base apart from a much larger clone, this may be a read error. The rearrangement joins TRBV7-9 to TRBJ2-5; 10 bases agree with TRBD1. Germline assignment: CDR1 SEHNR and CDR2 FQNEAQ (reference sequence). CDR3 length: 16 amino acids. CDR3: CASSHGDRGGREAQYF. In DNA, the CDR3 is TGTGCCAGCAGCCACGGGGACAGGGGAGGTAGAGAGGCCCAGTACTTC.

This clonotype was seen a handful of times. The chain employs TRBV2 and TRBJ2-1; unclear D gene. This CDR3 contains 12 residues. The germline CDR1 and CDR2 sequences are SNHLY and FYNNEI. Trimming took off 6 bases at V and 10 bases at J, with 13 bases between the two ends. The CDR3 reads CASSPHPFEQFF. DNA for the CDR3: TGTGCCAGCAGCCCCCACCCATTCGAGCAGTTCTTC.

DNA of the CDR3: TGTGCCAGTAGTATGGTCGGTGAAAAACTGTTTTTT. Protein: CASSMVGEKLFF. The chain links TRBV19 to TRBJ1-4; no clear D gene. CDR1 LNHDA and CDR2 SQIVND come from the germline V gene (reference sequence). There are 12 residues in the CDR3. V was trimmed by 3 bases and J by 7 bases, leaving 6 bases between them.

The chain uses TRBV10-2 and TRBJ2-7; TRBD2 might be the D (5 bases). V was shortened by 8 bases and J by 0 bases, with 11 bases between the two germline ends. The CDR3 loop spans 13 amino acids. Germline V gene data show CDR1 as WSHSY and CDR2 as SAAADI. The CDR3 region is CASEGESSYEQYF. The CDR3, as DNA: TGCGCCAGCGAGGGTGAGAGCTCCTACGAGCAGTACTTC.